The next 15 T cell receptor beta chains were all read from a single sample in a study of OX40 agonist ivuxolimab in advanced cancers. The method was immunoSEQ multiplex PCR; TCRdb's version includes in-frame clones alone and lacks a portion of them. The sample shows tens of thousands of clones, about nine tenths of them seen only once. The starting material was CD4+ or CD8+ T cells sorted from blood, obtained in a trial of the OX40 agonist ivuxolimab. The receptors shown here come from an adult with an advanced solid tumor such as melanoma, head and neck, liver or kidney cancer.

The V call is TRBV2, the J call TRBJ2-7; TRBD1 matches 11 bases. The ends lost 6 bases at V and 3 bases at J; junction bases unmatched: 7. The CDR3 totals 15 residues. Germline V gives CDR1 SNHLY, CDR2 FYNNEI. The CDR3 DNA reads as TGTGCCAGCAGGAAGGGACAGGGGGGATACTACGAGCAGTACTTC. It translates to CASRKGQGGYYEQYF. The full variable domain, completed using reference TRBV2 and TRBJ2-7, is EPEVTQTPSHQVTQMGQEVILRCVPISNHLYFYWYRQILGQKVEFLVSFYNNEISEKSEIFDDQFSVERPDGSNFTLKIRSTKLEDSAMYFCASRKGQGGYYEQYFGPGTRLTVT.

V usage is TRBV2 and J usage is TRBJ1-3; 7 nucleotides agree with TRBD1. Germline trimming cut 5 bases from V and 2 bases from J; bases unmatched to any gene: 3. This CDR3 region has 14 residues. Germline V gene data show CDR1 as SNHLY and CDR2 as FYNNEI. The CDR3 nucleotides read TGTGCCAGCAGTACACAGGGGACTGGAAACACCATATATTTT. Translation: CASSTQGTGNTIYF. The whole variable domain, remainder taken from reference TRBV2 and TRBJ1-3, is EPEVTQTPSHQVTQMGQEVILRCVPISNHLYFYWYRQILGQKVEFLVSFYNNEISEKSEIFDDQFSVERPDGSNFTLKIRSTKLEDSAMYFCASSTQGTGNTIYFGEGSWLTVV.

The rearrangement joins TRBV10-3 to TRBJ2-7; D is unresolved. Germline CDR1 reads ENHRY; CDR2 reads SYGVKD. This CDR3 has 12 residues. V lost 6 bases and J lost 4, with 10 bases in between. The DNA of the CDR3 is TGTGCCATCAGGGCTGACACGTACGAGCAGTACTTC. It specifies CAIRADTYEQYF.

This chain connects TRBV6-9 to TRBJ2-5, with TRBD2 matching over 12 bases. V shed 9 bases, J shed 11 bases, and the junction held 10 bases outside the gene matches. The CDR3 is 13 residues long. Germline CDR1 reads MNHGY; CDR2 reads SVAAGI. The CDR3 nucleotides read TGTGCCAGTACTAGCGGGAGGCAGGGACCGCAGTACTTC. This codes for CASTSGRQGPQYF.

This chain connects TRBV5-1 to TRBJ2-7; TRBD1 is a possible D gene (5 bases). V lost 4 bases, J lost 6 bases, and 14 bases lay in between. The germline V gene encodes CDR1 SGHRS and CDR2 YFSETQ. There are 13 residues in the CDR3. CDR3 DNA: TGCGCCAGCAGCCAGGGCGGCCCTTTCGAGCAGTACTTC. The encoded protein is CASSQGGPFEQYF.

The rearrangement links TRBV19 to TRBJ2-5; tentative D call: TRBD2 (5 bases). The CDR3 consists of 14 residues. V was trimmed by 3 bases and J by 1 base, leaving 9 bases between them. Germline values: CDR1 LNHDA, CDR2 SQIVND (reference sequence). In nucleotides, the CDR3 is TGTGCCAGTAGTATTTCGGGGTCCCAAGAGACCCAGTACTTC. Translated: CASSISGSQETQYF.

This sequence joins TRBV7-2 and TRBJ2-2; D unresolved. CDR3 size: 14 residues. CDR1 is SGHTA, CDR2 FQGNSA, per germline. Trimming left V 8 bases short and J 7 bases short, with 17 bases between. CDR3 in amino acids: CASSPGRPGGELFF. DNA for the CDR3: TGTGCCAGCTCCCCCGGCCGCCCGGGCGGGGAGCTGTTTTTT.

CDR3 loop: CASSTGLDNYEQYF. As DNA, the CDR3 is TGTGCCAGCAGCACGGGACTGGATAACTACGAGCAGTACTTC. This chain links TRBV5-4 with TRBJ2-7; D perhaps matches TRBD2 (6 bases). Germline lookup yields CDR1 SGHNT and CDR2 YYREEE (reference sequence). This CDR3 region has 14 residues. V was shortened by 4 bases and J by 3 bases, with 14 bases between the two germline ends.

The rearrangement links TRBV7-6 to TRBJ2-5; 8 positions agree with TRBD2. Germline CDR1 reads SGHVS; CDR2 reads FNYEAQ. CDR3 length equals 15 residues. The V and J ends lost 0 bases and 5 bases, in that order; junction bases with no gene match: 5. Here the CDR3 DNA reads TGTGCCAGCAGCTTAGCCCGGGGGGGAAGGGAGACCCAGTACTTC. Its translation is CASSLARGGRETQYF.

The gene calls are TRBV30 and TRBJ2-2, with TRBD2 matching over 11 bases. Trimming took 4 bases from V and 3 from J; bases not matched to a gene: 10. Germline V gene lookup returns CDR1 GTSNPN and CDR2 SVGIG (reference sequence). The CDR3 contains 17 residues. The CDR3: CAWKRLAGPGDTGELFF. CDR3 DNA: TGTGCCTGGAAGAGACTAGCGGGGCCCGGGGACACCGGGGAGCTGTTTTTT.

The V and J genes are TRBV30 and TRBJ2-7; tentative D call: TRBD2 (5 bases). V was cut by 0 bases and J by 6 bases, with 18 bases left in between. The CDR3 consists of 15 residues. Germline V lookup: CDR1 GTSNPN, CDR2 SVGIG (reference sequence). CDR3 sequence reads: CAWSVAGTRPSEQYF. In DNA, the CDR3 is TGTGCCTGGAGTGTTGCGGGTACCCGCCCTAGCGAGCAGTACTTC.

The chain employs TRBV11-2 and TRBJ2-3; 8 bases agree with TRBD2. The CDR3 runs 15 residues. CDR1 and CDR2 from the germline V gene are SGHAT and FQNNGV. With V trimmed by 2 bases and J by 4 bases, 5 bases remained unmatched. The CDR3 DNA reads as TGTGCCAGCAGCTTAAGGCGGGAGGAGTCAGATACGCAGTATTTT. Its translation: CASSLRREESDTQYF.

The V and J genes are TRBV29-1 and TRBJ2-2; D gene unclear. CDR3 size: 14 residues. Per the germline V gene, CDR1 is SQVTM and CDR2 is ANQGSEA. Trimming removed 5 bases from V and 2 bases from J, with 12 bases in between. The CDR3 DNA reads as TGCAGCGTTCGTCCCAGGTCCAACACCGGGGAGCTGTTTTTT. Its translation: CSVRPRSNTGELFF.

The rearrangement joins TRBV5-6 to TRBJ1-2; 7 bases map to TRBD1. CDR1 and CDR2 from the germline V gene are SGHDT and YYEEEE. J was trimmed by 0 bases and V by 0 bases; bases with no gene match: 2. The CDR3 loop spans 15 amino acids. CDR3 DNA: TGTGCCAGCAGCTTGGCGGGACAGTCTAACTATGGCTACACCTTC. Protein: CASSLAGQSNYGYTF.

The chain is built from TRBV7-6 and TRBJ2-1; 12 nucleotides line up with TRBD2. The CDR3 has 16 residues. The V segment lost 5 bases and the J segment 6 bases; nucleotides outside the gene matches: 8. The germline CDR1 and CDR2 sequences are SGHVS and FNYEAQ. The CDR3 sequence: CASSPERTSGINEQFF. The CDR3 DNA is TGTGCCAGCAGCCCTGAGCGGACTAGCGGGATCAATGAGCAGTTCTTC.